This is a list of T cell receptor beta chains from one sample in a study of response to subunit inactivated influenza vaccine. TCRdb itself ran the RT-PCR reads through MiXCR, one entry per CDR3 protein. The sample records some 500,000 distinct CDR3 sequences, roughly 13% being singletons. Sequences were derived from PBMCs from blood, sampled 40 to 50 days after vaccination. These receptors came from a man aged 50 to 59 who received an inactivated influenza vaccine. The CDR3 runs from the conserved cysteine through the conserved F or W. D genes are given only for firm matches. Clone size, where shown, is once, few, many, or a class for clones that have expanded.

V gene: TRBV15
D gene: .
J gene: TRBJ2-3
clone size: .
CDR3 protein: CATSRVREGTDTQYF
CDR3 DNA: TGTGCCACCAGCAGAGTTCGAGAGGGCACAGATACGCAGTATTTT

V gene: TRBV6-5
D gene: .
J gene: TRBJ2-2
clone size: many
CDR3 protein: CASSYRGNTGELFF
CDR3 DNA: TGTGCCAGCAGTTACAGGGGGAACACCGGGGAGCTGTTTTTT

V gene: TRBV28
D gene: .
J gene: TRBJ2-3
clone size: few
CDR3 protein: CASSLYPANRNDTQYF
CDR3 DNA: TGTGCCAGCAGTTTGTACCCGGCTAACCGAAATGATACGCAGTATTTT

V gene: TRBV7-9
D gene: .
J gene: TRBJ1-1
clone size: few
CDR3 protein: CASSQTGLYTEAFF
CDR3 DNA: TGTGCCAGCAGCCAAACAGGGTTGTACACTGAAGCTTTCTTT

V gene: TRBV11-2
D gene: TRBD2
J gene: TRBJ2-5
clone size: few
CDR3 protein: CASSLDRQRGPQETQYF
CDR3 DNA: TGTGCCAGCAGCTTAGATAGGCAGCGGGGCCCACAAGAGACCCAGTACTTC

V gene: TRBV7-2
D gene: TRBD1
J gene: TRBJ2-5
clone size: many
CDR3 protein: CASSLNRGQVETQYF
CDR3 DNA: TGTGCCAGCAGCTTGAACAGGGGGCAGGTGGAGACCCAGTACTTC

V gene: TRBV7-2
D gene: TRBD2
J gene: TRBJ2-2
clone size: .
CDR3 protein: CASSTLWGRDTGELFF
CDR3 DNA: TGTGCCAGCAGCACCCTTTGGGGGAGGGATACCGGGGAGCTGTTTTTT

V gene: TRBV12-3/TRBV12-4
D gene: .
J gene: TRBJ1-2
clone size: few
CDR3 protein: CASSLDSIYGYTF
CDR3 DNA: TGTGCCAGCAGCCTCGATAGCATCTATGGCTACACCTTC

V gene: TRBV9
D gene: .
J gene: TRBJ2-7
clone size: .
CDR3 protein: CASSISGESSYEQYF
CDR3 DNA: TGTGCCAGCAGTATAAGCGGCGAGAGCTCCTACGAGCAGTACTTC

V gene: TRBV10-3
D gene: TRBD1
J gene: TRBJ1-6
clone size: .
CDR3 protein: CAISPGQGNSPLHF
CDR3 DNA: TGTGCCATCAGCCCGGGACAGGGAAATTCACCCCTCCACTTT

V gene: TRBV12-3/TRBV12-4
D gene: .
J gene: TRBJ2-2
clone size: many
CDR3 protein: CASSSWGTGELFF
CDR3 DNA: TGTGCCAGCAGTTCATGGGGTACCGGGGAGCTGTTTTTT

V gene: TRBV4-3
D gene: .
J gene: TRBJ2-1
clone size: .
CDR3 protein: CASSQGIVNEQFF
CDR3 DNA: TGCGCCAGCAGCCAAGGAATAGTCAATGAGCAGTTCTTC

V gene: TRBV24-1
D gene: .
J gene: TRBJ1-2
clone size: .
CDR3 protein: CATSDLTVSRGYTF
CDR3 DNA: TGTGCCACCAGTGATTTGACAGTGTCGCGGGGCTACACCTTC

V gene: TRBV9
D gene: .
J gene: TRBJ1-1
clone size: .
CDR3 protein: CASSVGGSDTEAFF
CDR3 DNA: TGTGCCAGCAGCGTAGGGGGGTCGGACACTGAAGCTTTCTTT

V gene: TRBV10-3
D gene: TRBD1
J gene: TRBJ1-5
clone size: many
CDR3 protein: CAISDGTGNQPQHF
CDR3 DNA: TGTGCCATCAGTGATGGGACAGGCAATCAGCCCCAGCATTTT

V gene: TRBV27
D gene: TRBD1
J gene: TRBJ2-3
clone size: few
CDR3 protein: CASSPRQGTQYF
CDR3 DNA: TGTGCCAGCAGTCCAAGACAGGGTACGCAGTATTTT

V gene: TRBV5-6
D gene: .
J gene: TRBJ1-1
clone size: few
CDR3 protein: CASSLVGHENTEAFF
CDR3 DNA: TGTGCCAGCAGCTTGGTCGGTCACGAGAACACTGAAGCTTTCTTT

V gene: TRBV7-2
D gene: .
J gene: TRBJ2-6
clone size: .
CDR3 protein: CASSFTSSGANVLTF
CDR3 DNA: TGTGCCAGCAGTTTTACCAGCTCTGGGGCCAACGTCCTGACTTTC

V gene: TRBV12-3/TRBV12-4
D gene: .
J gene: TRBJ1-4
clone size: few
CDR3 protein: CASSFSALAVEKLFF
CDR3 DNA: TGTGCCAGCAGTTTTTCGGCCCTGGCGGTCGAAAAACTGTTTTTT

V gene: TRBV7-9
D gene: TRBD2
J gene: TRBJ2-1
clone size: .
CDR3 protein: CASGGAYNEQFF
CDR3 DNA: TGTGCCAGCGGGGGGGCCTACAATGAGCAGTTCTTC

V gene: TRBV20-1
D gene: TRBD1
J gene: TRBJ1-2
clone size: many
CDR3 protein: CSARGIQGKYGYTF
CDR3 DNA: TGCAGTGCTAGGGGAATACAGGGGAAATATGGCTACACCTTC

V gene: TRBV7-2
D gene: .
J gene: TRBJ2-7
clone size: few
CDR3 protein: CASSLLNRDPYF
CDR3 DNA: TGTGCCAGCAGCTTGCTCAACCGGGATCCTTACTTC

V gene: TRBV2
D gene: TRBD2
J gene: TRBJ2-3
clone size: .
CDR3 protein: CASSGEREPDTQYF
CDR3 DNA: TGTGCCAGCAGTGGGGAGCGGGAGCCAGATACGCAGTATTTT

V gene: TRBV7-3
D gene: .
J gene: TRBJ2-1
clone size: .
CDR3 protein: CASSPGPNYPLDNEQFF
CDR3 DNA: TGTGCCAGCAGCCCAGGACCTAACTACCCTCTTGACAATGAGCAGTTCTTC

V gene: TRBV20-1
D gene: .
J gene: TRBJ2-7
clone size: few
CDR3 protein: CSATGGREIYEQYF
CDR3 DNA: TGCAGTGCCACCGGGGGGCGGGAGATCTACGAGCAGTACTTC

V gene: TRBV10-3
D gene: .
J gene: TRBJ2-7
clone size: .
CDR3 protein: CAITGTSRGEQYF
CDR3 DNA: TGTGCCATCACCGGAACTAGCCGGGGCGAGCAGTACTTC

V gene: TRBV29-1
D gene: .
J gene: TRBJ2-1
clone size: few
CDR3 protein: CSVEDRSTYNEQFF
CDR3 DNA: TGCAGCGTTGAAGACAGATCGACCTACAATGAGCAGTTCTTC

V gene: TRBV12-3/TRBV12-4
D gene: .
J gene: TRBJ1-2
clone size: many
CDR3 protein: CASSFGYGYTF
CDR3 DNA: TGTGCCAGCAGTTTTGGCTATGGCTACACCTTC

V gene: TRBV5-1
D gene: .
J gene: TRBJ2-1
clone size: few
CDR3 protein: CASSSPSSYNEQFF
CDR3 DNA: TGCGCCAGCAGCTCCCCGAGCTCCTACAATGAGCAGTTCTTC

V gene: TRBV12-3/TRBV12-4
D gene: .
J gene: TRBJ2-1
clone size: few
CDR3 protein: CASSFGTLYNEQFF
CDR3 DNA: TGTGCCAGCAGTTTTGGGACACTTTACAATGAGCAGTTCTTC

V gene: TRBV3-1
D gene: .
J gene: TRBJ2-3
clone size: few
CDR3 protein: CASSHIGQMGTDTQYF
CDR3 DNA: TGTGCCAGCAGCCACATCGGACAGATGGGCACAGATACGCAGTATTTT

V gene: TRBV7-3
D gene: TRBD2
J gene: TRBJ2-3
clone size: many
CDR3 protein: CASSSLAGETDTQYF
CDR3 DNA: TGTGCCAGCAGCTCGCTAGCGGGAGAAACAGATACGCAGTATTTT

V gene: TRBV10-3
D gene: .
J gene: TRBJ1-1
clone size: few
CDR3 protein: CAISDVGQNTEAFF
CDR3 DNA: TGTGCCATCAGTGACGTAGGGCAGAACACTGAAGCTTTCTTT